A single sample is the source of the 32 T cell receptor beta chains below, sequenced in a study of cytomegalovirus exposure and HLA in healthy donors. Primers: 60 Vbeta forward and 13 Jbeta reverse. Profiling relied on immunoSEQ multiplex PCR, and the TCRdb table lists in-frame clones only, not all of them. This table has about 190,000 clones, 80% appearing once. The sequencing input was PBMCs. The receptors here all came from a boy aged 5-17 years in good health and CMV-seronegative.

The CDR3 is CASSTSGTQFF. The CDR3, as DNA: TGTGCCAGCAGCACTAGCGGCACCCAGTTCTTC. The V and J genes are TRBV7-2 and TRBJ2-1, with 8 bases identical to TRBD2. The germline V gene has CDR1 SGHTA and CDR2 FQGNSA. Germline trimming cut 5 bases from V and 13 bases from J; bases unmatched to any gene: 4. CDR3 length equals 11 residues.

The V call is TRBV19, the J call TRBJ2-7; D may be TRBD1 (5 bases). The CDR3 loop spans 14 amino acids. With 7 bases removed from V and 5 bases from J, the gap between germline ends came to 18 bases. The V gene's germline CDR1 is LNHDA and CDR2 SQIVND (reference sequence). The CDR3 is CASTDKLPPDEQYF. DNA of the CDR3: TGTGCCAGTACGGACAAGCTTCCCCCGGACGAGCAGTACTTC.

This chain joins TRBV2 and TRBJ1-2, with D maybe TRBD1 (5 bases). V dropped 7 bases and J dropped 6 bases, with 12 bases sitting between them. Germline CDR1 is SNHLY and CDR2 is FYNNEI. The CDR3 length is 12 residues. This CDR3 is CASTLGGDGYTF. CDR3 in DNA: TGTGCCAGCACCCTTGGGGGGGATGGCTACACCTTC.

J is TRBJ2-1 and V is TRBV7-2, with D maybe TRBD1 (8 bases). The V gene's germline CDR1 is SGHTA and CDR2 FQGNSA. V was cut by 5 bases and J by 8 bases, with 16 bases left in between. The CDR3 sequence is 14 residues long. This chain's CDR3 is CASSPRTGRDEQFF. In DNA, the CDR3 is TGTGCCAGCAGCCCCCGGACAGGGAGGGATGAGCAGTTCTTC.

The V gene is TRBV28, the J gene TRBJ2-2, with D perhaps matching TRBD1 (5 bases). CDR3 length: 14 amino acids. V was trimmed by 3 bases and J by 2 bases, leaving 7 bases between them. From germline, CDR1 is MDHEN and CDR2 SYDVKM. The CDR3 loop is CASSFRANTGELFF. The CDR3 bases are TGTGCCAGCAGTTTCAGGGCTAACACCGGGGAGCTGTTTTTT.

The chain is built from TRBV7-2 and TRBJ1-2, with D possibly being TRBD1 (6 bases). In germline, CDR1 is SGHTA, CDR2 FQGNSA. Trimming cost V 0 bases and J 4 bases, with 9 bases left between them. This CDR3 has 14 amino acids. Written as DNA, the CDR3 is TGTGCCAGCAGCTTAGCGGGGGACATCTATGGCTACACCTTC. Translated: CASSLAGDIYGYTF.

The rearrangement uses TRBV5-6 and TRBJ2-7; weak D call: TRBD2 (5 bases). V was cut by 2 bases and J by 3 bases, with 9 bases left in between. The V gene's germline CDR1 is SGHDT and CDR2 YYEEEE. The CDR3 is 13 residues long. CDR3: CASSFRLNYEQYF. CDR3 nucleotide sequence: TGTGCCAGCAGCTTCAGACTAAACTACGAGCAGTACTTC.

The chain has TRBV5-5 and TRBJ2-7; 7 bases are a match to TRBD1. The CDR3 is 19 amino acids. V was pared by 2 bases and J by 3 bases, with 20 bases of the junction left unmatched. Per germline, CDR1 SGHKS and CDR2 YYEKEE (reference sequence). The CDR3 protein is CASSFASGGSTPPGYEQYF. The CDR3 nucleotides read TGTGCCAGCAGCTTCGCGTCAGGGGGTTCGACCCCACCCGGCTACGAGCAGTACTTC.

This clone was observed once. This rearrangement joins TRBV6-1 to TRBJ1-1, with unresolved D. Germline CDR1 and CDR2: MNHNS and SASEGT. CDR3 length: 16 residues. V dropped 2 bases and J dropped 1 base, with 14 bases sitting between them. Written as DNA, the CDR3 is TGTGCCAGCAGTGAAAACTGGGGAGGGAAGAACACTGAAGCTTTCTTT. Amino acid sequence: CASSENWGGKNTEAFF.

The CDR3 reads CASSISQYRAYEQYF. The CDR3 DNA reads as TGTGCCAGTAGTATATCACAATACAGGGCCTACGAGCAGTACTTC. The chain is built from TRBV19 and TRBJ2-7; a possible D gene is TRBD1 (6 bases). Trimming removed 2 bases from V and 2 bases from J, with 13 bases in between. CDR1 LNHDA and CDR2 SQIVND come from the germline V gene (reference sequence). The CDR3 covers 15 residues.

V gene TRBV7-2 combines with J gene TRBJ1-2, with 8 positions matching TRBD1. CDR1 and CDR2 from the germline V gene are SGHTA and FQGNSA. Germline trimming cut 1 base from V and 6 bases from J; bases unmatched to any gene: 7. This CDR3 spans 15 amino acids. The DNA of the CDR3 is TGTGCCAGCAGCTTAGGCCGGACAGGGATAAATGGCTACACCTTC. Its translation is CASSLGRTGINGYTF.

The J gene is TRBJ2-7, the V gene TRBV11-3; maybe TRBD1 (7 bases). CDR1 SGHNT and CDR2 YENEEA come from the germline V gene. V was pared by 3 bases and J by 4 bases, with 16 bases between. This CDR3 has 15 amino acids. CDR3 nucleotide sequence: TGTGCCAGCAGCTTGGTCTGGCCAGGGGGGTACGAGCAGTACTTC. This sequence encodes CASSLVWPGGYEQYF.

The CDR3 loop is CASSLVVFREDTEAFF. The CDR3 DNA reads TGTGCCAGCAGCTTAGTCGTTTTCAGGGAGGACACTGAAGCTTTCTTT. The chain combines TRBV7-9 with TRBJ1-1; D may be TRBD1 (5 bases). Germline V lookup: CDR1 SEHNR, CDR2 FQNEAQ (reference sequence). CDR3 size: 16 residues. The V and J ends lost 1 base and 3 bases respectively, with 15 bases between them.

This sequence joins TRBV18 and TRBJ2-1, with D unresolved. The CDR3 sequence is 14 residues long. The germline V gene has CDR1 KGHSH and CDR2 LQKENI. V was shortened by 2 bases and J by 0 bases, with 5 bases between the two germline ends. The CDR3 region has the DNA TGTGCCAGCTCACCAGCCAGCTCCTACAATGAGCAGTTCTTC. Translating it yields CASSPASSYNEQFF.

The chain recombines TRBV27 with TRBJ1-1; maybe TRBD1 (6 bases). This CDR3 has 12 residues. Germline values: CDR1 MNHEY, CDR2 SMNVEV (reference sequence). Trimming took 5 bases from V and 9 from J, leaving 13 bases between them. The CDR3 here is CASSQPDRQAFF. Here the CDR3 DNA reads TGTGCCAGCAGTCAACCGGACAGACAAGCTTTCTTT.

V usage is TRBV4-1 and J usage is TRBJ1-4; 8 nucleotides line up with TRBD1. The V segment lost 4 bases and the J segment 0 bases; nucleotides outside the gene matches: 10. The germline gives CDR1 MGHRA, CDR2 YSYEKL. The length of the CDR3 is 18 residues. CDR3 loop: CASSRPTGDVATNEKLFF. The CDR3 coding sequence is TGCGCCAGCAGCCGACCGACAGGGGACGTAGCAACTAATGAAAAACTGTTTTTT.

J is TRBJ1-1 and V is TRBV4-1; no clear D. Trimming removed 1 base from V and 0 bases from J, with 15 bases in between. Germline CDR1 is MGHRA and CDR2 is YSYEKL. The CDR3 runs to 17 residues. CDR3: CASSQVSFTVVNTEAFF. The DNA of the CDR3 is TGCGCCAGCAGCCAAGTATCTTTTACGGTCGTGAACACTGAAGCTTTCTTT.

This chain links TRBV11-2 with TRBJ1-2, with 9 positions matching TRBD1. With 4 bases clipped from V and 4 bases from J, the junction kept 1 base outside the gene matches. Germline V gene sequence: CDR1 SGHAT, CDR2 FQNNGV. The CDR3 contains 13 residues. As DNA, the CDR3 is TGTGCCAGCAGCTCGGGACAGGGCTATGGCTACACCTTC. This translates into CASSSGQGYGYTF.

This clone was seen once. The V call is TRBV11-2, the J call TRBJ1-3, with 10 bases aligning to TRBD1. Per the germline V gene, CDR1 is SGHAT and CDR2 is FQNNGV. This CDR3 region has 18 residues. Trimming took 5 bases from V and 8 from J; bases not matched to a gene: 18. The DNA of the CDR3 is TGTGCCAGCAGCACAGCGTCCCCGGGACAGGGGTCCGCAGACACCATATATTTT. As protein: CASSTASPGQGSADTIYF.

This chain joins TRBV21-1 and TRBJ1-1; the D call of TRBD1 is as the table states it, not checked on the DNA. TRBV21-1 is reported as a pseudogene. The CDR3 covers 16 residues. The CDR3 DNA reads TGTGCCAGCAGCAAGGTATCCTGGACAGGGAACACTGAAGCTTTCTTT. Translated: CASSKVSWTGNTEAFF.

The chain couples TRBV30 to TRBJ1-5; TRBD1 is a possible D gene (5 bases). V lost 0 bases and J 4 bases, leaving 25 bases between the germline ends. The CDR3 spans 19 residues. CDR1 and CDR2 from the germline V gene are GTSNPN and SVGIG (reference sequence). The DNA of the CDR3 is TGTGCCTGGAGTGTAGGTATTCGCCCGTTGGCAGGGCTTAATCAGCCCCAGCATTTT. It codes for CAWSVGIRPLAGLNQPQHF.

V usage is TRBV15 and J usage is TRBJ1-5; unclear D gene. CDR3 length: 15 amino acids. V was pared by 2 bases and J by 16 bases, with 24 bases between. Germline V gene sequence: CDR1 LNHNV, CDR2 YYDKDF (reference sequence). CDR3 nucleotides: TGTGCCACCAGCAGAACTAACACCCCATCCGAGATCCTCCATTTT. Protein sequence: CATSRTNTPSEILHF.

V usage is TRBV11-2 and J usage is TRBJ2-7; D gene unclear. Between the trimmed V and J ends, which lost 5 bases and 6 bases, there was a span of 14 bases. The CDR3 is 13 amino acids. The V gene's germline CDR1 is SGHAT and CDR2 FQNNGV. In nucleotides, the CDR3 is TGTGCCAGCAGCCCCGGGTTTTCCCCCGAGCAGTACTTC. Protein sequence: CASSPGFSPEQYF.

The chain is built from TRBV11-2 and TRBJ1-2; D perhaps matches TRBD1 (5 bases). The germline CDR1 and CDR2 sequences are SGHAT and FQNNGV. Between the trimmed V and J ends, which lost 1 base and 4 bases, there was a span of 13 bases. The CDR3 totals 15 residues. The CDR3: CASSLGEGLLYGYTF. As DNA, the CDR3 is TGTGCCAGCAGCTTAGGGGAGGGACTACTCTATGGCTACACCTTC.

The chain links TRBV7-3 to TRBJ1-2; 8 nucleotides align to TRBD1. Germline V gene data show CDR1 as SGHTA and CDR2 as FQGTGA. V dropped 2 bases and J dropped 6; count of bases not matched to a gene: 11. The CDR3 is 16 amino acids. CDR3 bases: TGTGCCAGCAGCTTATTTCCGGCAGGGGGCCAGGATGGCTACACCTTC. Its translation: CASSLFPAGGQDGYTF.

This sequence joins TRBV30 and TRBJ1-3, with no clear D. The CDR3 runs to 15 residues. V lost 0 bases, J lost 0 bases, and 9 bases lay in between. Per the germline V gene, CDR1 is GTSNPN and CDR2 is SVGIG (reference sequence). CDR3 in amino acids: CAWSVKRASGNTIYF. CDR3 coding DNA: TGTGCCTGGAGTGTAAAGCGCGCCTCTGGAAACACCATATATTTT.

This clone was found a few times. This sequence joins TRBV18 and TRBJ2-1; maybe TRBD1 (5 bases). The V gene's germline CDR1 is KGHSH and CDR2 LQKENI. The CDR3 has 13 residues. V gave up 6 bases and J gave up 5 bases, with 11 bases separating them. The CDR3: CASSPQGNNEQFF. DNA of the CDR3: TGTGCCAGCTCTCCGCAGGGAAACAATGAGCAGTTCTTC. The full variable domain, rest sourced from reference TRBV18 and TRBJ2-1, is NAGVMQNPRHLVRRRGQEARLRCSPMKGHSHVYWYRQLPEEGLKFMVYLQKENIIDESGMPKERFSAEFPKEGPSILRIQQVVRGDSAAYFCASSPQGNNEQFFGPGTRLTVL.

The chain combines TRBV9 with TRBJ1-4, with a possible D match to TRBD1 (5 bases). The V gene lost 0 bases and the J gene lost 8 bases, with 14 bases spanning the gap. The CDR3 is made up of 15 amino acids. Germline CDR1 is SGDLS and CDR2 is YYNGEE. CDR3 nucleotides: TGTGCCAGCAGCGTAGGTGCGGGACTAGGCGAAAAACTGTTTTTT. This gives the protein CASSVGAGLGEKLFF.

The CDR3 DNA is TGTGCCAGCAGCGCGGACAGGGAGCGGAATTCACCCCTCCACTTT. Protein: CASSADRERNSPLHF. The genes are TRBV9 and TRBJ1-6; 8 nucleotides agree with TRBD1. The V and J ends lost 3 bases and 7 bases, in that order; junction bases with no gene match: 6. Per germline, CDR1 SGDLS and CDR2 YYNGEE. This CDR3 region has 15 residues.

J is TRBJ1-2 and V is TRBV5-4, with unresolved D. The germline V gene encodes CDR1 SGHNT and CDR2 YYREEE (reference sequence). CDR3 length: 14 residues. Trimming shortened V by 0 bases and J by 3 bases, and 9 bases separated the two germline ends. Here the CDR3 DNA reads TGTGCCAGCAGCTTGGGCCGGGAATACTATGGCTACACCTTC. As protein: CASSLGREYYGYTF.

The chain links TRBV19 to TRBJ2-5; 12 bases are shared with TRBD1. Trimming took 4 bases from V and 4 from J; bases not matched to a gene: 7. The CDR3 contains 16 residues. CDR1 is LNHDA and CDR2 is SQIVND in the germline V gene (reference sequence). This chain's CDR3 is CASSKGDRGRIETQYF. The CDR3 nucleotides are TGTGCCAGTAGTAAGGGGGACAGGGGGCGCATAGAGACCCAGTACTTC.

This clone appeared a few times. This chain uses TRBV18 with TRBJ2-7, with no clear D. The CDR3 runs to 14 residues. Germline assignment: CDR1 KGHSH and CDR2 LQKENI. The germline V and J ends were trimmed by 4 bases and 1 base, with 11 bases remaining between them. Here the CDR3 DNA reads TGTGCCAGCTCACTTCAAGCGAATTCCTACGAGCAGTACTTC. Translation: CASSLQANSYEQYF.